The 4 T cell receptor beta chains below were found in one sample sequenced in a study of CD8 T cells in Susac syndrome (dated by TCRdb to the late 2010s). The library was obtained by the immunoSEQ multiplex PCR assay. RNA was extracted using the RNeasy kit, and about 0.45 to 1 ug of the RNA was reverse transcribed with random hexamers. The public reads were reprocessed in TCRdb via fastp at Q25 and MiXCR, keeping in-frame beta chains. Every distinct CDR3 protein forms one entry, paired with its most common genes and DNA. This sample is represented by 120,000 to 150,000 distinct CDR3 sequences; roughly 94% of them were singletons. The ten largest clones take up around 0.08% of the sample. What was sequenced was CD4+ T cells from PBMCs. Every receptor here comes from a human donor in good health.

This chain joins TRBV10-3 and TRBJ1-1; the D gene is possibly TRBD1 (5 bases). The V gene lost 2 bases and the J gene lost 5 bases, with 12 bases spanning the gap. This CDR3 has 14 residues. CDR1 and CDR2 (germline): ENHRY, SYGVKD. The CDR3 region has the DNA TGTGCCATCAGTGAGATTCAGGGAAGTACTGAAGCTTTCTTT. It translates to CAISEIQGSTEAFF.

This chain connects TRBV7-2 to TRBJ2-7; possibly TRBD1 for D (5 bases). This CDR3 comprises 13 residues. V lost 7 bases and J lost 3, with 13 bases in between. Germline CDR1 is SGHTA and CDR2 is FQGNSA. The chain's CDR3 is CASTSGLHYEQYF. For the CDR3, the DNA is TGTGCCAGCACATCAGGGCTACACTACGAGCAGTACTTC. Full variable domain (missing parts from reference TRBV7-2 and TRBJ2-7): GAGVSQSPSNKVTEKGKDVELRCDPISGHTALYWYRQSLGQGLEFLIYFQGNSAPDKSGLPSDRFSAERTGGSVSTLTIQRTQQEDSAVYLCASTSGLHYEQYFGPGTRLTVT.

The V call is TRBV2, the J call TRBJ2-5; D might be TRBD1 or TRBD2, each matching 5 bases. V was trimmed by 2 bases and J by 4 bases, leaving 14 bases between them. This CDR3 contains 15 residues. The germline CDR1 and CDR2 sequences are SNHLY and FYNNEI. The CDR3 here is CASSEWDVAGETQYF. The CDR3 bases are TGTGCCAGCAGTGAATGGGACGTGGCGGGAGAGACCCAGTACTTC. Filled out from reference TRBV2 and TRBJ2-5, the complete variable domain reads EPEVTQTPSHQVTQMGQEVILRCVPISNHLYFYWYRQILGQKVEFLVSFYNNEISEKSEIFDDQFSVERPDGSNFTLKIRSTKLEDSAMYFCASSEWDVAGETQYFGPGTRLLVL.

The gene calls are TRBV10-3 and TRBJ2-6; D unclear. Germline CDR1 reads ENHRY; CDR2 reads SYGVKD. Trimming cost V 6 bases and J 0 bases, with 9 bases left between them. The CDR3 extends over 15 amino acids. The DNA of the CDR3 is TGTGCCATCAGGGGTCTCGGCTCTGGGGCCAACGTCCTGACTTTC. Protein product: CAIRGLGSGANVLTF.